This T cell receptor beta chain originates from a study of blood T cell repertoires in COVID-19. Overall study: PBMCs, B-cell-depleted T cells, or T cells provided the cDNA or gDNA that made up the material.

The V and J ends lost 1 base and 7 bases respectively, with 14 bases between them. The CDR3 is made up of 16 amino acids. CDR1 is LGHDT and CDR2 is YNNKEL in the germline V gene (reference sequence). While infection was still active, Seattle patients were enrolled and then followed longitudinally. This clone occurred once. Authors' methods: Amplification with reference gene primers provided the estimates of nucleated cell counts. Repertoires were generated with immunoSEQ multiplex PCR, while TCRdb's copy carries only in-frame clones and drops some. Clone size and the V and J calls come from that table; the DNA yielded D and trimming. The sample lists fewer than 80,000 clones, around 80% occurring once.

The receptor was isolated from a man between 45 and 60 years old with COVID-19, enrolled during active disease. V usage is TRBV3-1 (or the pseudogene TRBV3-2) and J usage is TRBJ1-6; D is ambiguous. The sequencing sample was made of peripheral blood. CDR3 loop: CASSQGQASLNSPLHF. The CDR3 nucleotides read TGTGCCAGCAGCCAAGGGCAGGCCAGCTTAAATTCACCCCTCCACTTT.